The present entry profiles one T cell receptor beta chain with its context. Antigen specificity is unknown. Germline assignment: CDR1 SGHDN and CDR2 FVKESK. The CDR3 consists of 15 residues. Trimming at V came to 3 bases and at J to 1 base, leaving 6 bases not matched to a gene. Assay used: immunoSEQ multiplex PCR; TCRdb lists only in-frame clones, some missing. The sample consists of approximately 160,000 clones, just over 90% of them appearing once. This sample is part of a study of T cell responses to AZD1222 COVID-19 vaccine. Study-level points and caveats: Baseline serostatus was positive in only six or seven AZD1222 recipients. Females made up more of the donors, who were largely white British, and clonal diversity may have come out too low. Recipients of two AZD1222 doses showed rising Spike-specific TCR breadth and depth. Vaccine-associated CD4 TCRs spanned spike, dominant at 160-218 and 743-854.

Sequenced material: peripheral blood, taken 28 days after the second AZD1222 dose. The TCR originated in an adult who received the AZD1222 COVID-19 vaccine. The chain recombines TRBV14 with TRBJ2-7; TRBD2 matches 7 bases. CDR3 bases: TGTGCCAGCAGCCAGACTAGCTACACGTCCTACGAGCAGTACTTC. Its translation is CASSQTSYTSYEQYF. Filled out from reference TRBV14 and TRBJ2-7, the complete variable domain reads EAGVTQFPSHSVIEKGQTVTLRCDPISGHDNLYWYRRVMGKEIKFLLHFVKESKQDESGMPNNRFLAERTGGTYSTLKVQPAELEDSGVYFCASSQTSYTSYEQYFGPGTRLTVT.